This entry lists 7 T cell receptor beta chains sequenced from one sample in a study of blood T cell repertoires in COVID-19. Profiled with immunoSEQ multiplex PCR; TCRdb holds only in-frame clones, not every one. The profile shows around 70,000 clones, under 95% of them singletons. Sequencing was done on a sample of peripheral blood. The receptors here all came from a woman in her sixties with active COVID-19.

This rearrangement joins TRBV2 to TRBJ2-2; maybe TRBD1 (6 bases). Looked up from germline, CDR1 is SNHLY and CDR2 is FYNNEI. The ends were cut back, 7 bases at V and 5 bases at J, with 14 bases in the middle. CDR3 size: 14 residues. The CDR3 loop reads CASNVGGVTGELFF. The CDR3 DNA sequence: TGTGCCAGCAATGTAGGGGGAGTGACCGGGGAGCTGTTTTTT.

The genes are TRBV5-1 and TRBJ2-1; a possible D gene is TRBD1 (5 bases). The CDR3 runs to 14 residues. V gave up 2 bases and J gave up 7 bases, with 13 bases separating them. Germline V CDR1 and CDR2: SGHRS, YFSETQ. The CDR3 region has the DNA TGCGCCAGCAGCTTACTGAAGGGGAAGAATGAGCAGTTCTTC. Its translation: CASSLLKGKNEQFF.

This chain links TRBV30 with TRBJ2-7; 7 bases are a match to TRBD1. The CDR3 length is 14 residues. Germline trimming cut 4 bases from V and 1 base from J; bases unmatched to any gene: 7. CDR1 and CDR2 from the germline V gene are GTSNPN and SVGIG (reference sequence). The CDR3 here is CAWTAWTGSYEQYF. The CDR3 DNA is TGTGCCTGGACAGCGTGGACAGGTTCCTACGAGCAGTACTTC. The variable domain in full, completed from reference TRBV30 and TRBJ2-7, reads SQTIHQWPATLVQPVGSPLSLECTVEGTSNPNLYWYRQAAGRGLQLLFYSVGIGQISSEVPQNLSASRPQDRQFILSSKKLLLSDSGFYLCAWTAWTGSYEQYFGPGTRLTVT.

The rearrangement joins TRBV19 to TRBJ2-3; 10 nucleotides align to TRBD1. The J segment lost 2 bases and the V segment lost 6 bases, leaving 8 bases of the junction unmatched. The CDR3 has 16 residues. The germline CDR1 and CDR2 sequences are LNHDA and SQIVND (reference sequence). In nucleotides, the CDR3 is TGTGCCAGTAGCCCCACGGACAGGGGGAACACAGATACGCAGTATTTT. Translating gives CASSPTDRGNTDTQYF. Full variable domain (outside the CDR3, taken from reference TRBV19 and TRBJ2-3): DGGITQSPKYLFRKEGQNVTLSCEQNLNHDAMYWYRQDPGQGLRLIYYSQIVNDFQKGDIAEGYSVSREKKESFPLTVTSAQKNPTAFYLCASSPTDRGNTDTQYFGPGTRLTVL.

This chain links TRBV18 with TRBJ2-2; a possible D gene is TRBD2 (5 bases). The CDR3 sequence is 14 residues long. Trimming took off 4 bases at V and 3 bases at J, with 9 bases between the two ends. Germline lookup yields CDR1 KGHSH and CDR2 LQKENI. The CDR3: CASSLLDDTGELFF. For the CDR3, the DNA is TGTGCCAGCTCACTACTAGACGACACCGGGGAGCTGTTTTTT.

The chain recombines TRBV30 with TRBJ1-4, with D possibly matching TRBD1 (6 bases). The CDR3 is 12 residues long. CDR1 and CDR2 (germline): GTSNPN, SVGIG (reference sequence). The ends were cut back, 4 bases at V and 7 bases at J, with 10 bases in the middle. CDR3 region: CAWKQGGEKLFF. CDR3 in DNA: TGTGCCTGGAAACAGGGCGGTGAAAAACTGTTTTTT.

The chain joins TRBV28 to TRBJ1-4; D perhaps matches TRBD1 (5 bases). Germline CDR1 and CDR2: MDHEN and SYDVKM. This CDR3 contains 15 residues. Between the trimmed V and J ends, which lost 6 bases and 11 bases, there was a span of 22 bases. The CDR3 DNA sequence: TGTGCCAGCAGGGCTGGAGGGGCCGGCGTCCTGAAACTGTTTTTT. Translation: CASRAGGAGVLKLFF.